The entry below gives a single TCR beta chain sequence along with its context. What it recognizes is unknown. The record originates from a study of cytomegalovirus exposure and HLA in healthy donors. Findings of the study overall: A later analysis associated 16,951 TCR beta sequences with HLA alleles at a 0.05 false discovery rate.

Trimming stripped 8 bases from V and 7 bases from J, with 14 bases between. There are 13 residues in the CDR3. CDR1 and CDR2 from the germline V gene are MNHEY and SVGAGI. PCR amplification relied on 60 Vbeta primers (plus 13 Jbeta primers). Profiling relied on immunoSEQ multiplex PCR, and the TCRdb table lists in-frame clones only, not all of them. The sample has 250,000 or so clones; around 90% are singletons. The sample was PBMCs. The source is a girl aged 2-15 years in good health and CMV-seronegative. The chain has TRBV6-5 and TRBJ1-4, with TRBD1 as a possible D gene (5 bases). CDR3 nucleotide sequence: TGTGCCAGCGGCGATCTGGGGGGTGAAAAACTGTTTTTT. Its protein is CASGDLGGEKLFF.